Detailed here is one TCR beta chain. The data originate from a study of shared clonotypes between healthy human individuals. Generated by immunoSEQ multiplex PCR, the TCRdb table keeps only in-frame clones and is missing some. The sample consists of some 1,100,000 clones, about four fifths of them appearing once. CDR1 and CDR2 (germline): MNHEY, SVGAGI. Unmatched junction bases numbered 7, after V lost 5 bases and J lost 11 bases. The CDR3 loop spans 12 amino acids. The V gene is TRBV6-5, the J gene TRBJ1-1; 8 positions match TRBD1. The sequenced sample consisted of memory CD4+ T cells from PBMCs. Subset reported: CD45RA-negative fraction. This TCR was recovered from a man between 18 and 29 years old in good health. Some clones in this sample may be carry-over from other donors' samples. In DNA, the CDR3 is TGTGCCAGCAGTCACAAAGGACAGGGTGCTTTCTTT. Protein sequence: CASSHKGQGAFF.